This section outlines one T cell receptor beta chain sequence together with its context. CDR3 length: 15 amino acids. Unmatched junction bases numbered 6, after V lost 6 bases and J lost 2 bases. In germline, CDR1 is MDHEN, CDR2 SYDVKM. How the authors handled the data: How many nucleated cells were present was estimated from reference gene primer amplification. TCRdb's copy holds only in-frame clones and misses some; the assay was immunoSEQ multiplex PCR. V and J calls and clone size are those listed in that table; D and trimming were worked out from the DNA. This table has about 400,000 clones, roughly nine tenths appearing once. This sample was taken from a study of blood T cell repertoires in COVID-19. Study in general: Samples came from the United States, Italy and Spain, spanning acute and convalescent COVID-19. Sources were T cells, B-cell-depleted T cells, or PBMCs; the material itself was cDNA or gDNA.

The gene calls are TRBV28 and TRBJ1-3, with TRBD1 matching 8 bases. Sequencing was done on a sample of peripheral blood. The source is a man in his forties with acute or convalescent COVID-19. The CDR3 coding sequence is TGTGCCAGCAGCCCGAGGACAGGGACTGGAAACACCATATATTTT. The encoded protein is CASSPRTGTGNTIYF.